This TCR beta chain is drawn from a study of blood T cell repertoires in COVID-19 (dated by TCRdb to the early 2020s). General notes on the study: Collaborator samples came from the United States, Italy and Spain and covered acute and convalescent phases of COVID-19. The material from the prospective study consisted of cDNA or gDNA derived from T cells, B-cell-depleted T cells, or PBMCs. The dataset comprised deeply sampled blood TCRbeta repertoires from subjects exposed to, actively infected with, or recovered from COVID-19. The repertoires were released in a freely available public database meant as a resource for research on the immune response to SARS-CoV-2. The samples were drawn from the first 160 participants of the ongoing ImmuneRACE study and from over 950 subjects provided by 6 global collaborators. The sample metadata nearly always contained a de-identified subject ID, COVID-19 status, age in years and sex. HLA class I and class II types, where available, came from metadata supplied by the sample provider rather than from assay-based typing.

Looking up the germline V gene yields CDR1 SQVTM and CDR2 ANQGSEA. Trimming accounts for 3 bases at V and 3 bases at J, while the number of junction bases matched to no gene is 8. Counted from cysteine to phenylalanine, this CDR3 has 14 amino acids. The CDR3 DNA has 42 bases and is translated from base 1. The collaborating institutions used their own protocols to collect whole blood in K2EDTA tubes. For TCRbeta analysis, collaborators shipped samples in one of three forms: frozen whole blood, isolated PBMCs, or DNA extracted from either of those sample types. A note on this clone: Its target antigen remains unknown. Qualities for individual bases were not recorded, and no much larger clone is one base off.

Findings and caveats that apply to the study as a whole: The quantity of clinical and demographic metadata differed by source and by participant and was supplied without curation.

TCRbeta CDR3 regions were amplified from genomic DNA by means of the immunoSEQ Assay, a bias-controlled multiplex PCR. The authors processed their data as follows. The number of nucleated cells in each sample was estimated by amplification of reference gene primers within the assay. To quantify the absolute abundance of each unique TCRbeta CDR3 rearrangement, sequence reads were collapsed and filtered. For each sample, productive Simpson clonality was calculated as the square root of Simpson's diversity index across productive rearrangements. TCRdb took this table from immuneACCESS and kept in-frame rearrangements with V and J called. Such tables lack part of the clones; where checked against another copy, unresolved V genes explain under half of the gap, and the rest is unexplained. For V, J and clone size, that table is used; D and trimming come from the DNA. For this sample there are under 45,000 clones; 65% to 90% appear just once. The ten largest clonotypes hold 4.5% to 6.5% of the sample.

This receptor was identified in a man aged 40-49 years with active COVID-19. Sample: peripheral blood. The chain is assembled from TRBV29-1 and TRBJ2-7, and TRBD2 aligns with 7 junction nucleotides. The bases read TGCAGCGTTGAGATAGCGGGCCAAGGCTACGAGCAGTACTTC. This codes for CSVEIAGQGYEQYF.